A single sample is the source of the 3 T cell receptor beta chains below, sequenced in a study of T cells in women clearing cervical HPV infection. Produced via immunoSEQ multiplex PCR; TCRdb's table is partial and in-frame only. This sample's table has around 25,000 clones. The sequencing sample was made of blood buffy coat. Receptor source: a woman between 18 and 70 years old with a cervical HPV16 infection that either progressed to CIN3+ or cleared (not recorded which).

This CDR3 reads CASSLDEAGKLFF. The sequenced CDR3 bases are TGTGCCAGCAGTCTAGACGAGGCGGGGAAA. The chain employs TRBV7-2 and TRBJ1-4; no definite D call. The missing CDR3 end, 3 residues past where the read stops, is filled in from the germline J gene. The CDR3 loop spans 13 amino acids. Germline assignment: CDR1 SGHTA and CDR2 FQGNSA.

About this clone itself: The junction departs from the called germline gene at one end, perhaps through a read error. Read data end 3 residues before the CDR3 end; the end is taken from the germline J gene. The chain couples TRBV18 to TRBJ2-7; possible D gene TRBD2, 7 bases. CDR3 size: 16 residues. Germline CDR1 KGHSH, CDR2 LQKENI. The CDR3 reads CASSQSRGALSCEQYF. The DNA read from the CDR3 is TGTGCCAGCTCACAATCCCGGGGGGCGCTCTCCTGCGAG.

A remark on this clone: The read finishes 3 residues shy of the CDR3 end, and the germline J gene is used to complete it. This sequence joins TRBV7-3 and TRBJ1-1, with TRBD1 identical over 7 bases. Germline trimming cut 5 bases from V and 3 bases from J; bases unmatched to any gene: 0. Germline V gene sequence: CDR1 SGHTA, CDR2 FQGTGA. The CDR3 is made up of 12 amino acids. The CDR3 sequence is CASSTGDTEAFF. The CDR3 bases that were read are TGTGCCAGCAGCACAGGGGACACTGAA.